The rows below give T cell receptor beta chains drawn from one sample of a study of sequential checkpoint blockade in melanoma. Generated by immunoSEQ multiplex PCR, the TCRdb table keeps only in-frame clones and is missing some. In the table there are several thousand clones, just under 60% of which are singletons. The material was CD8+ T cells sorted from blood (inferred from file names), obtained from a patient given nivolumab and ipilimumab in sequence. The origin of the receptors is a human donor with melanoma. Each CDR3 is given with its conserved first and last residue. A D gene is named only where the DNA matches it firmly. The size entry is marked missing in some rows and otherwise reads once, few, many or a size class.

size	V	D	J	CDR3	DNA
NA	TRBV9	TRBD1	TRBJ1-5	CASSPRIGTGRRYSNQPQHF	TGTGCCAGCAGCCCAAGAATAGGGACAGGGCGACGATATAGCAATCAGCCCCAGCATTTT
NA	TRBV9	NA	TRBJ2-7	CASSVGTQPSYEQYF	TGTGCCAGCAGCGTAGGAACGCAACCCTCCTACGAGCAGTACTTC
NA	TRBV5-1	NA	TRBJ1-2	CASSSTDSGYGYTF	TGCGCCAGCAGCTCGACGGACAGCGGCTATGGCTACACCTTC
few	TRBV21-1	NA	TRBJ2-7	CASSKEELSPSDSYEQYF	TGTGCCAGCAGCAAAGAGGAACTATCCCCTTCCGATTCCTACGAGCAGTACTTC
few	TRBV13	TRBD2	TRBJ2-3	CASSSRGGGGYTDTQYF	TGTGCCAGCAGCTCCCGGGGGGGCGGGGGCTACACAGATACGCAGTATTTT
NA	TRBV6-4	TRBD2	TRBJ2-3	CASSDAGGTDTQYF	TGTGCCAGCAGTGACGCGGGGGGAACAGATACGCAGTATTTT
few	TRBV6-5	NA	TRBJ1-2	CASSYTSTYGYTF	TGTGCCAGCAGTTACACGAGTACCTATGGCTACACCTTC
NA	TRBV18	NA	TRBJ2-2	CATLNTGELFF	TGTGCCACCTTGAACACCGGGGAGCTGTTTTTT
NA	TRBV27	NA	TRBJ2-5	CASSPPGWETQYF	TGTGCCAGCAGTCCCCCAGGGTGGGAGACCCAGTACTTC
NA	TRBV7-9	NA	TRBJ2-3	CASSLRTGGTDTQYF	TGTGCCAGCAGCTTACGTACGGGGGGCACAGATACGCAGTATTTT
NA	TRBV30	NA	TRBJ1-6	CAWSEGDPRNSPLHF	TGTGCCTGGAGTGAGGGGGACCCACGGAATTCACCCCTCCACTTT
few	TRBV19	NA	TRBJ1-5	CASSIGGDQPQHF	TGTGCCAGTAGTATAGGTGGAGATCAGCCCCAGCATTTT
few	TRBV19	NA	TRBJ1-5	CASETAHNQPQHF	TGTGCCAGCGAGACAGCTCACAATCAGCCCCAGCATTTT
NA	TRBV9	NA	TRBJ2-3	CASSSVGALDTQYF	TGTGCCAGCAGCTCTGTAGGGGCCTTGGATACGCAGTATTTT
NA	TRBV6-5	TRBD1	TRBJ1-2	CASSDGTDPSGYTF	TGTGCCAGCAGTGACGGGACAGACCCTAGTGGCTACACCTTC
NA	TRBV5-8	NA	TRBJ1-1	CASSRIQGAEAFF	TGTGCCAGCAGCAGGATCCAGGGCGCTGAAGCTTTCTTT
NA	TRBV2	TRBD1	TRBJ1-5	CASSDQGDSNQPQHF	TGTGCCAGCAGTGATCAGGGGGATAGCAATCAGCCCCAGCATTTT
NA	TRBV2	NA	TRBJ2-1	CAATVGDSYEQFF	TGTGCTGCGACTGTGGGAGACTCGTATGAGCAGTTCTTC
NA	TRBV4-1	TRBD1	TRBJ1-4	CASSRTQGATNEKLFF	TGCGCCAGCAGCCGGACCCAGGGGGCGACTAATGAAAAACTGTTTTTT
NA	TRBV4-1	NA	TRBJ1-1	CASSRDSQNTEAFF	TGCGCCAGCAGCCGCGACAGTCAGAACACTGAAGCTTTCTTT
NA	TRBV5-6	TRBD1	TRBJ2-1	CASSPTGNNEQFF	TGTGCCAGCAGCCCGACAGGGAACAATGAGCAGTTCTTC
once	TRBV11-2	TRBD1	TRBJ2-4	CASSPRTGPKNIQYF	TGTGCCAGCAGCCCACGGACAGGGCCCAAAAACATTCAGTACTTC
NA	TRBV9	TRBD2	TRBJ2-1	CASSPEAGEGNEQFF	TGTGCCAGCAGCCCAGAAGCGGGGGAGGGAAATGAGCAGTTCTTC
NA	TRBV7-2	NA	TRBJ2-3	CASSRSGGGLDTQYF	TGTGCCAGCAGCCGTAGTGGCGGCGGGTTAGATACGCAGTATTTT
NA	TRBV29-1	NA	TRBJ2-7	CSVEEQGYEQYF	TGCAGCGTTGAAGAACAGGGTTACGAGCAGTACTTC
NA	TRBV27	NA	TRBJ2-5	CASSSGEVRALETQYF	TGTGCCAGCAGTTCCGGGGAGGTTAGGGCTCTAGAGACCCAGTACTTC
NA	TRBV6-5	TRBD1	TRBJ2-7	CASSTLGTGDYEQYF	TGTGCCAGCAGTACCCTTGGGACAGGGGACTACGAGCAGTACTTC
few	TRBV18	NA	TRBJ2-7	CASSPYREQYF	TGTGCCAGCTCACCGTACAGGGAACAGTACTTC
NA	TRBV27	NA	TRBJ1-2	CASSSGLYYGYTF	TGTGCCAGCAGTTCGGGACTGTACTATGGCTACACCTTC
NA	TRBV5-1	TRBD1	TRBJ2-2	CASTDRGTGELFF	TGCGCCAGCACTGACAGGGGCACCGGGGAGCTGTTTTTT
NA	TRBV5-5	NA	TRBJ2-1	CASSLGDSSYNEQFF	TGTGCCAGCAGCTTGGGTGACAGCTCCTACAATGAGCAGTTCTTC